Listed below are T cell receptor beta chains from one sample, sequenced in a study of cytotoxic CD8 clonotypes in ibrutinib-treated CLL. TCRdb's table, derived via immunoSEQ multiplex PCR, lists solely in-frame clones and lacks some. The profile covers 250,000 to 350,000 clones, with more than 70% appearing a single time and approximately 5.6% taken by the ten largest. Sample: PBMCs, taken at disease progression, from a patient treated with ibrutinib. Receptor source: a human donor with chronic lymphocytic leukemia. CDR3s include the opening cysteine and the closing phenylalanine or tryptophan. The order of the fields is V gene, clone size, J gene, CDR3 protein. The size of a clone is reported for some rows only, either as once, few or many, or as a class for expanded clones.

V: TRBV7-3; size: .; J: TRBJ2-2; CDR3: CASSYGTLNTGELFF
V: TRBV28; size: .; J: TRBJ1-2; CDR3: CASSRRSGVGYTF
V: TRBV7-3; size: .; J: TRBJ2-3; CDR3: CASSLGGADTQYF
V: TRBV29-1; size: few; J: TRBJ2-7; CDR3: CSARTSGSEQYF
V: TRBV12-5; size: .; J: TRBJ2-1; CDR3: CASGLLPGGKAYNEQFF
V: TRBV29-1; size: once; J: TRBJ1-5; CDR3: CSVVVGQFNQPQHF
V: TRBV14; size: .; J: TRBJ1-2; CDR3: CASSQEGGYTF
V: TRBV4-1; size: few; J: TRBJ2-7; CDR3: CASSQDWGVDEQYF
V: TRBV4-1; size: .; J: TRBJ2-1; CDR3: CASSLNNEQFF
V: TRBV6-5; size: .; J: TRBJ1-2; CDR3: CASSYQGGFYGYTF
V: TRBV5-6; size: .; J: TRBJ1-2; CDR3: CASSLPGTGGVMTYGYTF
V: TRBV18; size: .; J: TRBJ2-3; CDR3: CASSPPDKYGTDTQYF
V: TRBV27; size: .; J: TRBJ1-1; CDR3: CASSPLYRGLNTEAFF
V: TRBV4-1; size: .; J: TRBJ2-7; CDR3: CASSQARGQGVYEQYF
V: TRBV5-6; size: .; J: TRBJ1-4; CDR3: CASSPPGRKEKLFF
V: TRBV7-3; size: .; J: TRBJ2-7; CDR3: CASSWSGTGGYEQYF
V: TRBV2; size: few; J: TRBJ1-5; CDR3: CASMDYRADLGNQPQHF
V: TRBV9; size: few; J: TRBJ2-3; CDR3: CASSVVSTDTQYF
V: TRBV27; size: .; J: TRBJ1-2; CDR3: CASRPFTSGRYGYTF
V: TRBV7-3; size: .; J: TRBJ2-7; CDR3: CASSFGTGYEQYF
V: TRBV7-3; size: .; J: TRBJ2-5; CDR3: CASSLPSGTNQETQYF
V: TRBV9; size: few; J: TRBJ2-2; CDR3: CASRGDNTNTGELFF
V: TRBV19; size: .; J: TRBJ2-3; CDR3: CASSIMAVASDTQYF
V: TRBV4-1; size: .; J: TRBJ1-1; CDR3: CASSQVFRQNTEAFF
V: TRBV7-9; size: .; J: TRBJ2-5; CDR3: CASSLTGKKETQYF
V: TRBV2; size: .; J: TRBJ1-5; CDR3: CASSSTQIQPQHF
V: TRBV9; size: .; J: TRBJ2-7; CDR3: CASSPRGGSYEQYF
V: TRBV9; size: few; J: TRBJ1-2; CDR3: CASSVVGVGGYTF
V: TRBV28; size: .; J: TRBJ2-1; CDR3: CASSPSGTSVNNEQFF
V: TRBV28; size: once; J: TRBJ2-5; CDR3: CASRIAGGRFGETQYF
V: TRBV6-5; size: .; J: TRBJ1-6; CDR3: CASSTSTANLHF
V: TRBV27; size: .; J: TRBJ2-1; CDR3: CASKTLRQGPGEQFF
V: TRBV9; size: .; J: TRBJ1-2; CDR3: CASSVDETAYGYTF
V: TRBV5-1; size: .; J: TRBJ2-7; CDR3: CASSLAGQPSSYEQYF
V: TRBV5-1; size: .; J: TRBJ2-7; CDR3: CASRMSGLPYEQYF
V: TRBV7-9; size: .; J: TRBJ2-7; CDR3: CASSSPPGQGAGEQYF
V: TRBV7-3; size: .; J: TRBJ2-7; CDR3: CASSLSPRDEQYF
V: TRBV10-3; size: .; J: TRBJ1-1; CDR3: CAIIEGPLNTEAFF
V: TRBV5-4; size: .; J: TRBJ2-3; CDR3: CASSRPEPSSTDTQYF
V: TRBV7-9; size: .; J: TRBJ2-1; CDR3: CASSLGWDGGDEQFF
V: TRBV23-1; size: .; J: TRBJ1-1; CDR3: CASSQSGPRHTEAFF
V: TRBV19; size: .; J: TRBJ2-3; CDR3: CATRASTDTQYF
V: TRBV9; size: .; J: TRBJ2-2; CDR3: CASRASGTHTGELFF
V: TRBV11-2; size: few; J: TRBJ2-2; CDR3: CASSLVRLTGELFF
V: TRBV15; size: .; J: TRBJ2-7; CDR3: CATSRGRTGGYEQYF
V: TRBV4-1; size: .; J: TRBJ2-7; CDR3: CASSQPTGETYEQYF
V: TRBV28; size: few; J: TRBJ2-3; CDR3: CASSLWMVGAATDTQYF
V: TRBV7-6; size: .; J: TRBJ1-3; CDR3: CASSLESRVVVNTIYF
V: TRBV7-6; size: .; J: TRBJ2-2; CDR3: CASRGVLANTGELFF